This TCR beta chain originates from a study of blood T cells in healthy people across ages. As to this clonotype: Its antigen is currently unknown.

Broader study findings: The study found more naive CD4+ cells and higher diversity in long-lived than aged donors. No conclusive comparison of naive versus antigen-experienced cells was possible with unsorted PBMCs. From one million sequenced T cells, diversity estimates were lower bounds.

Then a second PCR, running roughly 7 to 11 cycles, was carried out with a sample-barcoded 5' primer and a J-beta primer mix. Each cDNA molecule was tagged by a template-switch adaptor with 12 random nucleotides. TCRdb reprocessed the 5' RACE reads with MiXCR, giving one entry per CDR3 protein. The table shows about 1.6 million distinct CDR3 sequences, with around 35% occurring only once. V lost 5 bases to trimming and J lost 3 bases; unmatched junction nucleotides: 5. Germline loops: CDR1 DFQATT, CDR2 SNEGSKA (reference sequence). There are 14 residues in the CDR3. This clonotype was sampled from a woman aged 25-40 years in good health. The sample was blood. The chain recombines TRBV20-1 with TRBJ1-5, with 9 bases fitting TRBD1. The CDR3 nucleotides are TGCAGTGCTCGGACAGGGGTAAACAATCAGCCCCAGCATTTT. It codes for CSARTGVNNQPQHF.